This TCR beta chain was identified during a study of OX40 agonist ivuxolimab in advanced cancers. Background on the study: The group had a mean age of around 60 years, ranged from roughly 20 to 80, and was roughly 83% male. Partial responses were seen in three patients, one with hepatocellular carcinoma and two with cutaneous melanoma.

Study-level points and caveats: Among patients with partial responses at 0.1-3.0 mg/kg, clonal expansion was among the lowest. With doses of 0.1 to 3.0 mg/kg, CD4+ and CD8+ blood T cells had undergone clonal expansion by week 6.

On this clone: The antigen is not known.

V was cut by 5 bases and J by 5 bases, with 12 bases left in between. The CDR3 covers 14 residues. Germline CDR1 reads SGHTA; CDR2 reads FQGTGA. Profiled with immunoSEQ multiplex PCR; TCRdb holds only in-frame clones, not every one. The sample carries 50,000 to 70,000 clones, less than 90% recorded once. This receptor was taken from an adult with an advanced solid tumor such as melanoma, head and neck, liver or kidney cancer. The V gene is TRBV7-3, the J gene TRBJ2-2; tentatively, D is TRBD1 (6 bases). The sequencing used CD4+ or CD8+ T cells sorted from blood, collected in a trial of the OX40 agonist ivuxolimab. The DNA of the CDR3 is TGTGCCAGCAGCCTCACAGGGACGACCGGGGAGCTGTTTTTT. It codes for CASSLTGTTGELFF.